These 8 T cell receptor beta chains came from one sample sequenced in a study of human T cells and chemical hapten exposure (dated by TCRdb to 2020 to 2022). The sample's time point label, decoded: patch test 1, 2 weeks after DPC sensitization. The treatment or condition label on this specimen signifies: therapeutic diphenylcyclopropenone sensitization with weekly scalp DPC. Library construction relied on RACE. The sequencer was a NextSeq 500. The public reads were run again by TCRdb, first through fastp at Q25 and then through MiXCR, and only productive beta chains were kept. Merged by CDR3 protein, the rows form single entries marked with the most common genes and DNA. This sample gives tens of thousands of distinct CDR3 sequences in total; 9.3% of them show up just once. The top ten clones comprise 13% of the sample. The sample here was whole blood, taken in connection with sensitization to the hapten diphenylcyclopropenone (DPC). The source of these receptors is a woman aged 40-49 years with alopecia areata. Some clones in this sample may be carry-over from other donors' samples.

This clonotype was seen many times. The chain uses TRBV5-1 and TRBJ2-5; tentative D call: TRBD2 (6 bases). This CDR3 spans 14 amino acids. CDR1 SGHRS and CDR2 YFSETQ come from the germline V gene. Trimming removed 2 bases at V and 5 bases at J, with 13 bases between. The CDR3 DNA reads TGCGCCAGCAGCTTATATGGGGGGAGCGAGACCCAGTACTTC. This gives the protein CASSLYGGSETQYF.

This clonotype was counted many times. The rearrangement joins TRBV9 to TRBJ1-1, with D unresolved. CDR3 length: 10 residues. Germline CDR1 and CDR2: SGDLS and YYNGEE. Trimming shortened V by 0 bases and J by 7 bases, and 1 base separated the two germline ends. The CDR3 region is CASSVDEAFF. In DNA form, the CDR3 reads TGTGCCAGCAGCGTAGATGAAGCTTTCTTT.

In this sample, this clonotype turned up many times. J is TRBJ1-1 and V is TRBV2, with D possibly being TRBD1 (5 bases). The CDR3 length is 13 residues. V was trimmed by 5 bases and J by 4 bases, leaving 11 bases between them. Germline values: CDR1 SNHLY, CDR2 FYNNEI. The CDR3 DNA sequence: TGTGCCAGCAGTCCTACAGACAGCACTGAAGCTTTCTTT. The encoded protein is CASSPTDSTEAFF.

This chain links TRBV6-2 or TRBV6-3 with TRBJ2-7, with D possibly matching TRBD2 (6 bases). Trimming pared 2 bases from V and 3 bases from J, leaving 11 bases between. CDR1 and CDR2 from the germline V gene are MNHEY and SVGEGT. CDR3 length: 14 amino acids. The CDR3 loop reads CASSYGGNNYEQYF. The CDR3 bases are TGTGCCAGCAGTTACGGAGGGAACAACTACGAGCAGTACTTC.

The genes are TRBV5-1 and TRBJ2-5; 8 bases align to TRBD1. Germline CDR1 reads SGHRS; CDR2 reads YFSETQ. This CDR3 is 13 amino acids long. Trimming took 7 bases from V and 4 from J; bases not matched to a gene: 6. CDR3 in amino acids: CASGDRGPETQYF. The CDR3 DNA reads TGCGCCAGCGGCGACAGGGGCCCAGAGACCCAGTACTTC.

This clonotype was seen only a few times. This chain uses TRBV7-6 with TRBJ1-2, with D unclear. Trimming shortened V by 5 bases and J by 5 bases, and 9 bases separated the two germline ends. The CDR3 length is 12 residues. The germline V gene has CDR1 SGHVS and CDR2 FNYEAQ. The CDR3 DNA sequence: TGTGCCAGCAGCCCTACGGGGTATGGCTACACCTTC. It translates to CASSPTGYGYTF.

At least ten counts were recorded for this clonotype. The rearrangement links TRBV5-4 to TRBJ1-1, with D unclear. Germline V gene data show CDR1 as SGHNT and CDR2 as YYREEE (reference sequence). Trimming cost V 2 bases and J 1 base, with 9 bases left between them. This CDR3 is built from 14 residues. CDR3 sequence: CASSFGLPNTEAFF. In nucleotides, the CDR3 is TGTGCCAGCAGCTTCGGTCTGCCGAACACTGAAGCTTTCTTT.

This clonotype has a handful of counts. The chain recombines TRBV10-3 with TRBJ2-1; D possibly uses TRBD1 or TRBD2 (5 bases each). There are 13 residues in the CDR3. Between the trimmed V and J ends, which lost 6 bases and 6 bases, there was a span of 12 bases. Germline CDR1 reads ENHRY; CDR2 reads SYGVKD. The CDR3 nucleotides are TGTGCCATCAGCGAAGGGACCCCCAATGAGCAGTTCTTC. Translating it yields CAISEGTPNEQFF.